This T cell receptor beta chain is drawn from a study of siplizumab effects on memory and regulatory T cells. Concerning this clone: Its specificity is unknown. The germline gene is not matched at one end of the junction; a read error may be the cause.

General study results and limits: A major contribution to the alloresponse seemed to be made by naive T cells, which seemed more diverse than memory cells. Assignment of a naive or memory phenotype failed for roughly 80-95% of the proliferating CD4+ or CD8+ clones.

The CDR3 runs 17 residues. Germline V lookup: CDR1 SGHDN, CDR2 FVKESK. Per sample, the assay covered approximately 100,000 TCR templates. Profiling relied on immunoSEQ multiplex PCR, and the TCRdb table lists in-frame clones only, not all of them. The data show about 91,000 clones, with approximately 93% seen just once and around 6.5% held by the top ten. The gene calls are TRBV14 and TRBJ2-1; the match to TRBD1 covers 10 bases. Sequencing was performed on CD8+ T cells sorted from blood. The sequence was collected from a human donor in good health. The CDR3 DNA is TGTGCCAGCAGCCAAGACCCGACAGGGGGCTCCTTCAATGAGCAGTTCTTC. This translates into CASSQDPTGGSFNEQFF. The full variable domain, with the rest looked up from reference TRBV14 and TRBJ2-1, is EAGVTQFPSHSVIEKGQTVTLRCDPISGHDNLYWYRRVMGKEIKFLLHFVKESKQDESGMPNNRFLAERTGGTYSTLKVQPAELEDSGVYFCASSQDPTGGSFNEQFFGPGTRLTVL.